Below are 21 T cell receptor beta chains sequenced from a single sample in a study of OX40 agonist ivuxolimab in advanced cancers. Data came from immunoSEQ multiplex PCR; TCRdb stores just in-frame clones and leaves some out. The sample has 95,000 to 120,000 clones, 91% seen once. Sequenced material: CD4+ or CD8+ T cells sorted from blood, taken in a trial of the OX40 agonist ivuxolimab. The receptors come from an adult with an advanced solid tumor such as melanoma, head and neck, liver or kidney cancer.

The chain is built from TRBV9 and TRBJ2-3, with D maybe TRBD1 (6 bases). Germline-derived CDR1 and CDR2 are SGDLS and YYNGEE. The CDR3 covers 14 residues. V lost 4 bases and J 2 bases, leaving 11 bases between the germline ends. The CDR3 bases are TGTGCCAGCAGCCCCACAGGGTCCACAGATACGCAGTATTTT. Translation gives CASSPTGSTDTQYF.

The gene calls are TRBV10-3 and TRBJ2-5, with 8 bases identical to TRBD2. The CDR3 sequence is 14 residues long. Per germline, CDR1 ENHRY and CDR2 SYGVKD. Trimming took 9 bases from V and 0 from J; bases not matched to a gene: 6. CDR3 sequence: CAIAVAGYQETQYF. The CDR3 DNA reads as TGTGCCATAGCTGTAGCGGGGTACCAAGAGACCCAGTACTTC.

The rearrangement joins TRBV5-4 to TRBJ2-4, with D perhaps matching TRBD2 (5 bases). The CDR3 consists of 18 residues. The V and J ends lost 1 base and 0 bases respectively, with 17 bases between them. In germline, CDR1 is SGHNT, CDR2 YYREEE (reference sequence). The CDR3: CASSLLYPGILAKNIQYF. The CDR3 DNA sequence: TGTGCCAGCAGCTTGTTGTATCCGGGGATTCTAGCCAAAAACATTCAGTACTTC.

The chain carries TRBV12-5 and TRBJ2-2; 7 nucleotides match TRBD2. This CDR3 has 15 residues. V shed 6 bases, J shed 0 bases, and the junction held 4 bases outside the gene matches. In germline, CDR1 is LGHNT, CDR2 FRNRAP. CDR3 residues: CASGRGTTNTGELFF. CDR3 nucleotides: TGTGCTAGTGGCAGAGGGACTACGAACACCGGGGAGCTGTTTTTT.

The chain combines TRBV2 with TRBJ1-2, with a tentative D call TRBD1 (6 bases). V dropped 8 bases and J dropped 4 bases, with 14 bases sitting between them. CDR1 and CDR2 (germline): SNHLY, FYNNEI. The CDR3 sequence is 13 residues long. The CDR3 DNA reads as TGTGCCAGCTCCGGACAGACTCTCTATGGCTACACCTTC. This translates into CASSGQTLYGYTF.

This clone was recorded only once. The chain couples TRBV18 to TRBJ2-7; TRBD1 matches at 8 bases. V trimming: 4 bases; J trimming: 4 bases; junction bases outside the gene matches: 9. Germline CDR1 reads KGHSH; CDR2 reads LQKENI. The CDR3 sequence is 15 residues long. The CDR3: CASSRDQGAGYEQYF. DNA of the CDR3: TGTGCCAGCTCACGTGACCAGGGGGCAGGATACGAGCAGTACTTC.

This sequence joins TRBV29-1 and TRBJ1-1, with D perhaps matching TRBD1 (6 bases). The V and J ends lost 4 bases and 4 bases respectively, with 13 bases between them. The CDR3 runs to 13 residues. The germline V gene has CDR1 SQVTM and CDR2 ANQGSEA. The CDR3 DNA is TGCAGCGTTGTCGGGACACCGGGCACTGAAGCTTTCTTT. The encoded protein is CSVVGTPGTEAFF. The whole variable domain, filled in from reference TRBV29-1 and TRBJ1-1, reads SAVISQKPSRDICQRGTSLTIQCQVDSQVTMMFWYRQQPGQSLTLIATANQGSEATYESGFVIDKFPISRPNLTFSTLTVSNMSPEDSSIYLCSVVGTPGTEAFFGQGTRLTVV.

This rearrangement joins TRBV6-1 to TRBJ1-5, with D possibly being TRBD1 (6 bases). Per germline, CDR1 MNHNS and CDR2 SASEGT. The CDR3 covers 15 residues. Trimming removed 4 bases from V and 5 bases from J, with 15 bases in between. CDR3 sequence (DNA): TGTGCCAGCAGTGTCCGGGGGGCGGTCGATCAGCCCCAGCATTTT. It codes for CASSVRGAVDQPQHF.

This clone showed up just a few times. The chain couples TRBV6-5 to TRBJ1-2; D is uncertain. Looked up from germline, CDR1 is MNHEY and CDR2 is SVGAGI. The V gene lost 2 bases and the J gene lost 5 bases, with 15 bases spanning the gap. The CDR3 contains 15 residues. CDR3 region: CASSYGQEPSYGYTF. The CDR3 region has the DNA TGTGCCAGCAGTTACGGGCAGGAGCCTTCTTATGGCTACACCTTC.

The chain joins TRBV7-2 to TRBJ1-2; D uncertain. CDR1 is SGHTA, CDR2 FQGNSA, per germline. Trimming took off 6 bases at V and 3 bases at J, with 17 bases between the two ends. This CDR3 is built from 15 residues. CDR3 residues: CASSKYQAGDYGYTF. The CDR3 DNA reads TGTGCCAGCAGTAAATATCAGGCCGGAGACTATGGCTACACCTTC. The full variable domain, in which reference TRBV7-2 and TRBJ1-2 provide the parts outside the CDR3, is GAGVSQSPSNKVTEKGKDVELRCDPISGHTALYWYRQSLGQGLEFLIYFQGNSAPDKSGLPSDRFSAERTGGSVSTLTIQRTQQEDSAVYLCASSKYQAGDYGYTFGSGTRLTVV.

This chain connects TRBV6-4 to TRBJ2-5; 7 nucleotides align to TRBD1. There are 15 residues in the CDR3. Germline lookup yields CDR1 MRHNA and CDR2 SNTAGT. The trim removed 2 bases at V and 2 bases at J, leaving 5 bases unmatched. CDR3 bases: TGTGCCAGCAGTGACGACGGGACAGAACAAGAGACCCAGTACTTC. This sequence encodes CASSDDGTEQETQYF.

The genes are TRBV19 and TRBJ2-7; D call uncertain. The CDR3 has 13 residues. Germline assignment: CDR1 LNHDA and CDR2 SQIVND (reference sequence). With 2 bases removed from V and 0 bases from J, the gap between germline ends came to 5 bases. The CDR3 spells CASSITSSYEQYF. CDR3 bases: TGTGCCAGTAGTATAACGAGCTCCTACGAGCAGTACTTC.

The V and J genes are TRBV2 and TRBJ1-5; 7 bases map to TRBD1. The junction had 9 bases not matched to a gene; V was cut back by 6 bases and J by 7 bases. Germline CDR1 is SNHLY and CDR2 is FYNNEI. The CDR3 spans 14 residues. CDR3 in amino acids: CASRVDREGQPQHF. The CDR3 bases are TGTGCCAGCAGAGTCGACAGGGAGGGGCAGCCCCAGCATTTT.

The V call is TRBV6-1, the J call TRBJ2-1; 10 bases are a match to TRBD1. The J segment lost 12 bases and the V segment lost 4 bases, leaving 15 bases of the junction unmatched. CDR1 is MNHNS and CDR2 is SASEGT in the germline V gene. This CDR3 is 16 amino acids long. The CDR3 DNA reads as TGTGCCAGCAGTGCTAGAACCGGGACAGGGGTTGAGGTGCAGTTCTTC. This gives the protein CASSARTGTGVEVQFF.

This chain joins TRBV6-5 and TRBJ1-1; D is unclear. Germline loops: CDR1 MNHEY, CDR2 SVGAGI. Trimming pared 2 bases from V and 5 bases from J, leaving 9 bases between. The length of the CDR3 is 13 residues. The CDR3 DNA follows: TGTGCCAGCAGTTACCTGTCCGGTACTGAAGCTTTCTTT. This sequence encodes CASSYLSGTEAFF.

Remarks on this clone: This may come from a read error, since a much larger clone is one base off. The J gene is TRBJ1-2, the V gene TRBV7-9; possible D gene TRBD1, 6 bases. The CDR3 has 14 residues. Germline V gives CDR1 SEHNR, CDR2 FQNEAQ (reference sequence). V gave up 1 base and J gave up 4 bases, with 10 bases separating them. CDR3 residues: CASSLVSGAYGYTF. The CDR3 bases are TGTGCCAGCAGCTTAGTTTCAGGGGCCTATGGCTACACCTTC.

This chain links TRBV6-1 with TRBJ1-2; tentative D call: TRBD1 (5 bases). This CDR3 comprises 13 residues. V lost 4 bases and J lost 5, with 11 bases in between. Germline V lookup: CDR1 MNHNS, CDR2 SASEGT. The DNA for the CDR3 is TGTGCCAGCAGTGTCGGGACTGCGTATGGCTACACCTTC. This translates into CASSVGTAYGYTF.

The chain has TRBV30 and TRBJ2-4; 7 positions match TRBD1. Looked up from germline, CDR1 is GTSNPN and CDR2 is SVGIG (reference sequence). The CDR3 is 13 residues long. The J segment lost 1 base and the V segment lost 5 bases, leaving 2 bases of the junction unmatched. The CDR3 loop reads CAWEGAAKNIQYF. CDR3 sequence (DNA): TGTGCCTGGGAGGGGGCGGCCAAAAACATTCAGTACTTC.

CDR3 sequence (DNA): TGTGCCAGCAGCCCAACCGGGACAGGGGTCTACGAGCAGTACTTC. Translated, it gives CASSPTGTGVYEQYF. This chain links TRBV6-1 with TRBJ2-7, with TRBD1 matching 10 bases. The CDR3 is made up of 15 amino acids. The J segment lost 3 bases and the V segment lost 6 bases, leaving 8 bases of the junction unmatched. CDR1 is MNHNS, CDR2 SASEGT, per germline.

The chain has TRBV6-5 and TRBJ1-2; D call uncertain. Germline V gives CDR1 MNHEY, CDR2 SVGAGI. V gave up 10 bases and J gave up 4 bases, with 19 bases separating them. The CDR3 extends over 14 amino acids. CDR3 bases: TGTGCCATCGCAAAAGAGGGCCCCACCTATGGCTACACCTTC. Its protein is CAIAKEGPTYGYTF.

This clone was seen just once. V and J are TRBV7-8 and TRBJ2-3; D possibly matches TRBD1 or TRBD2 (6 bases each). The CDR3 runs 16 residues. V lost 5 bases and J 2 bases, leaving 17 bases between the germline ends. Per the germline V gene, CDR1 is SGHVS and CDR2 is FQNEAQ. This chain's CDR3 is CASSVPRGLLTDTQYF. The DNA for the CDR3 is TGTGCCAGCAGCGTTCCCCGGGGGCTCCTCACAGATACGCAGTATTTT.